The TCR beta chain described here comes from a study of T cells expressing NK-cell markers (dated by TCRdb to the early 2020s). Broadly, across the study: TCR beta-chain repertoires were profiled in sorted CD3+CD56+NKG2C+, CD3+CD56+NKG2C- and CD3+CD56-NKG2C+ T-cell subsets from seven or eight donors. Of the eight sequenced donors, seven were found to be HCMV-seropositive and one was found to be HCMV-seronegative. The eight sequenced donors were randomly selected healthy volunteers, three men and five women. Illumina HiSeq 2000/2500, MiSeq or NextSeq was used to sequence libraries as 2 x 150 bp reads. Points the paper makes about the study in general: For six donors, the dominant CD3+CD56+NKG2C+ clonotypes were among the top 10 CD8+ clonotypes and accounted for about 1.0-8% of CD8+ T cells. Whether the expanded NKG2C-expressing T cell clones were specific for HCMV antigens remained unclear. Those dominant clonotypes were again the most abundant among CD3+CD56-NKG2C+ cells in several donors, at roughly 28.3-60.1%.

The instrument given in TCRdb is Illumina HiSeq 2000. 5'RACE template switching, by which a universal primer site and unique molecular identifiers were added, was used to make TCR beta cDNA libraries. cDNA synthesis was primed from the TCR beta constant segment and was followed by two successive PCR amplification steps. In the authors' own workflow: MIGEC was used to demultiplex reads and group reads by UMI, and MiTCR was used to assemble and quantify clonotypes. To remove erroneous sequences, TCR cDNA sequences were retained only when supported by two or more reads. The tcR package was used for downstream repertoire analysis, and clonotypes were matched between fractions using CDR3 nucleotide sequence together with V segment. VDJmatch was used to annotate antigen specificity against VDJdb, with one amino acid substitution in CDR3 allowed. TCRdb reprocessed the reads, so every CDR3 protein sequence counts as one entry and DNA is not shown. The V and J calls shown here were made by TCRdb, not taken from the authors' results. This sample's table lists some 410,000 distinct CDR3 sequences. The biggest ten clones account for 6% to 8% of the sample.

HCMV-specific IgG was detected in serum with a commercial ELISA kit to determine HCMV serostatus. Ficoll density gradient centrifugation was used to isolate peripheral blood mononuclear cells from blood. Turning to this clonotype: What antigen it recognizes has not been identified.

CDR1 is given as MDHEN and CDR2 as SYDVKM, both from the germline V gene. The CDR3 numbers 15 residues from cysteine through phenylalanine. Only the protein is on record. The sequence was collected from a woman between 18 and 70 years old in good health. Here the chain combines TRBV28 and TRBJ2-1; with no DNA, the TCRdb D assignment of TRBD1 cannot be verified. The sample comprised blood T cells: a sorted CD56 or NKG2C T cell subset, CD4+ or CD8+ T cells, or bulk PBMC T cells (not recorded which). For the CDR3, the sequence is CASSFGGTGDGEQFF.